This TCR beta chain was recovered during a study of blood T cell repertoires in COVID-19. Overall study: In each case, the material was cDNA or gDNA derived from T cells, B-cell-depleted T cells, or PBMCs.

Original analysis: It was from reference gene primer amplification that nucleated cell counts were estimated. Profiled with immunoSEQ multiplex PCR; TCRdb holds only in-frame clones, not every one. V, J and clone size are taken as reported in that table, and D and trimming were inferred from the DNA itself. The repertoire has over 250,000 clones, approximately 90% of them found once; the top ten carry around 12%. The V end was cut by 3 bases, the J end by 2 bases, with 17 bases between. There are 16 residues in the CDR3. CDR1 is MDHEN, CDR2 SYDVKM, per germline. The material sequenced was peripheral blood. The receptor comes from a woman aged 55-70 years with acute or convalescent COVID-19. V is TRBV28 and J is TRBJ2-7; D unresolved. DNA for the CDR3: TGTGCCAGCAGTTTTACGTACGAGACACGGACCTACGAGCAGTACTTC. Its translation: CASSFTYETRTYEQYF.